This T cell receptor (beta chain) came from a study of T cell responses to AZD1222 COVID-19 vaccine. Study background: Doses given second, at about 4 or about 12 weeks, were pooled. The study, taken as a whole, reports: The donor cohort was predominantly white British with a female majority, and clonal diversity may have been underestimated. Repertoires were collected only later (after the peak T cell response had occurred).

A note on this clone: As yet, its antigen is unknown.

The CDR3 runs to 16 residues. Germline lookup yields CDR1 SGDLS and CDR2 YYNGEE. With 0 bases removed from V and 5 bases from J, the gap between germline ends came to 17 bases. Clones were read by immunoSEQ multiplex PCR, and TCRdb kept only the in-frame ones, dropping some. The top ten hold roughly 3.1% of the sample, which has about 140,000 clones, about 92% seen once. The specimen was peripheral blood, collected on day 0 of AZD1222 vaccination. The source is an adult in good health. The rearrangement links TRBV9 to TRBJ2-5, with TRBD2 as a possible D gene (5 bases). The CDR3 loop reads CASSVAGSGTRETQYF. Written as DNA, the CDR3 is TGTGCCAGCAGCGTAGCTGGATCGGGAACTCGTGAGACCCAGTACTTC. The entire variable domain, with the rest obtained from reference TRBV9 and TRBJ2-5, is as follows: DSGVTQTPKHLITATGQRVTLRCSPRSGDLSVYWYQQSLDQGLQFLIQYYNGEERAKGNILERFSAQQFPDLHSELNLSSLELGDSALYFCASSVAGSGTRETQYFGPGTRLLVL.